This TCR beta chain derives from a study of CD8+CD57+ T cells in acquired aplastic anemia. Study-wide findings and caveats: There were 25 to 35 CD8+ CDR3 sequences that occurred in both patients and controls.

Looked up from germline, CDR1 is SGHVS and CDR2 is FNYEAQ. The CDR3 length is 14 residues. V lost 2 bases and J lost 8, with 13 bases in between. Genomic DNA acted as the template from which TCR beta VDJ combination and CDR3 sequence profiling were carried out. TCRdb reanalysed the reads using MiXCR and keeps one entry per CDR3 protein. The data contain about 160,000 distinct CDR3 sequences, approximately 44% of them singletons. Patients chosen for sequencing had shown CD8+CD57+ cell expansion by flow cytometry. This clonotype was picked up many times. No antigen is known for it. The sequence came from a human donor with aplastic anemia. The chain recombines TRBV7-6 with TRBJ1-5, with a possible D match to TRBD1 (6 bases). The sequencing sample was made of sorted CD4+, CD8+, or CD8+CD57+ T cells (not recorded which) from PBMCs. The CDR3 region is CASSLTGAGKPQHF. CDR3 bases: TGTGCCAGCAGCTTAACGGGGGCAGGTAAGCCCCAGCATTTT.